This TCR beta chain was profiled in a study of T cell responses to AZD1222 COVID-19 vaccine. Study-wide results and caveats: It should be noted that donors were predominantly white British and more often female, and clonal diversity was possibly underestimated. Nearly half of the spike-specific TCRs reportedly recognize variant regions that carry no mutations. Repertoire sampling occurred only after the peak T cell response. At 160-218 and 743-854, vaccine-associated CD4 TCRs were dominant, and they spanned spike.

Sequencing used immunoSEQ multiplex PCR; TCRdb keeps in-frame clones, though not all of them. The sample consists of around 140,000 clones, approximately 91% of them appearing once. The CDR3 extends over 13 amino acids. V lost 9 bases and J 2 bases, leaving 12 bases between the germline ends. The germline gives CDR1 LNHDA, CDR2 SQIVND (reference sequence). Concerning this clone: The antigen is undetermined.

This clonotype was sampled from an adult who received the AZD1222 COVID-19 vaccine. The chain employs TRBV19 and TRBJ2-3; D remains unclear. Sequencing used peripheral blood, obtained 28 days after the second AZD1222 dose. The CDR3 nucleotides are TGTGCCAGCGCCGTGGTATCCACAGATACGCAGTATTTT. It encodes CASAVVSTDTQYF.